Shown below are 32 T cell receptor beta chains from a single sample sequenced in a study of cytomegalovirus exposure and HLA in healthy donors. The PCR had 60 Vbeta and 13 Jbeta primers. The data were produced by immunoSEQ multiplex PCR, yet TCRdb's version contains in-frame clones alone and is incomplete. The sample holds 120,000 to 150,000 clones, 80% seen once. Material: PBMCs. These receptors were collected from a man aged 35 to 55 in good health and CMV-seropositive.

This clone turned up a few times. The chain carries TRBV9 and TRBJ1-2; tentatively, D is TRBD1 (6 bases). The germline CDR1 and CDR2 sequences are SGDLS and YYNGEE. This CDR3 is built from 15 residues. Trimming left V 0 bases short and J 8 bases short, with 17 bases between. In DNA form, the CDR3 reads TGTGCCAGCAGCGTAGCGGCAGGGGCCAAGGGGGGCTACACCTTC. Translation: CASSVAAGAKGGYTF.

This rearrangement joins TRBV25-1 to TRBJ2-5; tentative D call: TRBD2 (6 bases). CDR3 length equals 15 residues. Germline V CDR1 and CDR2: MGHDK, SYGVNS. V lost 1 base and J lost 0, with 9 bases in between. CDR3 nucleotide sequence: TGTGCCAGCAGTGAATTGGAGGGATACCAAGAGACCCAGTACTTC. Residues: CASSELEGYQETQYF.

This chain uses TRBV19 with TRBJ2-2; 8 nucleotides align to TRBD1. V lost 4 bases to trimming and J lost 3 bases; unmatched junction nucleotides: 1. Germline V lookup: CDR1 LNHDA, CDR2 SQIVND (reference sequence). The CDR3 has 14 amino acids. As DNA, the CDR3 is TGTGCCAGTAGTAAGACAGGGGACACCGGGGAGCTGTTTTTT. Protein product: CASSKTGDTGELFF.

V usage is TRBV18 and J usage is TRBJ2-7; TRBD1 matches at 7 bases. Germline V lookup: CDR1 KGHSH, CDR2 LQKENI. CDR3 length: 15 residues. V shed 3 bases, J shed 3 bases, and the junction held 8 bases outside the gene matches. As DNA, the CDR3 is TGTGCCAGCTCACCCCATCCGGGACAGAACTACGAGCAGTACTTC. Amino acids: CASSPHPGQNYEQYF.

This chain joins TRBV27 and TRBJ1-5; 8 bases line up with TRBD1. V lost 10 bases, J lost 7 bases, and 12 bases stayed unmatched. This CDR3 comprises 14 residues. Germline V gene lookup returns CDR1 MNHEY and CDR2 SMNVEV (reference sequence). The CDR3 is CATGQGSSTQPQHF. CDR3 nucleotide sequence: TGTGCCACTGGACAGGGTAGCTCCACGCAGCCCCAGCATTTT.

This sequence joins TRBV9 and TRBJ2-1; 16 bases are a match to TRBD2. Germline CDR1 is SGDLS and CDR2 is YYNGEE. V dropped 3 bases and J dropped 5; count of bases not matched to a gene: 8. The CDR3 is made up of 18 amino acids. The CDR3 coding sequence is TGTGCCAGCAGCGACGGGACTAGCGGGAGGGCCCTCCACAATGAGCAGTTCTTC. This gives the protein CASSDGTSGRALHNEQFF.

J is TRBJ1-5 and V is TRBV6-1; no clear D. Germline CDR1 MNHNS, CDR2 SASEGT. V was pared by 6 bases and J by 2 bases, with 11 bases between. CDR3 length: 14 amino acids. The chain's CDR3 is CASSPAGGNQPQHF. CDR3 coding DNA: TGTGCCAGCAGCCCGGCCGGGGGCAATCAGCCCCAGCATTTT.

This CDR3 is CASSVVPSSYNEQFF. The CDR3 region has the DNA TGTGCCAGCAGCGTAGTGCCTAGCTCCTACAATGAGCAGTTCTTC. The chain is built from TRBV9 and TRBJ2-1; D not resolved. CDR1 and CDR2 from the germline V gene are SGDLS and YYNGEE. V lost 0 bases, J lost 0 bases, and 7 bases lay in between. The CDR3 is 15 amino acids.

The chain links TRBV18 to TRBJ2-5, with 15 bases aligning to TRBD2. V lost 2 bases, J lost 4 bases, and 5 bases stayed unmatched. The CDR3 runs to 17 residues. In germline, CDR1 is KGHSH, CDR2 LQKENI. For the CDR3, the DNA is TGTGCCAGCTCACCAATACCGGGACTAGCGGGAGGAGAGACCCAGTACTTC. Translated: CASSPIPGLAGGETQYF.

The chain is built from TRBV4-2 and TRBJ1-2; no firm D call. CDR3 size: 15 residues. V lost 0 bases to trimming and J lost 3 bases, with 11 bases between them. Germline CDR1 reads LGHNA; CDR2 reads YNFKEQ. CDR3: CASSQDQLVYYGYTF. For the CDR3, the DNA is TGTGCCAGCAGCCAAGATCAACTCGTGTACTATGGCTACACCTTC.

The CDR3 DNA reads TGTGCCAGCAGCACCGGACTAGCGGGATCAGATACGCAGTATTTT. This gives the protein CASSTGLAGSDTQYF. The chain joins TRBV11-2 to TRBJ2-3, with 12 bases lining up with TRBD2. V gave up 5 bases and J gave up 4 bases; unmatched junction bases: 4. In germline, CDR1 is SGHAT, CDR2 FQNNGV. The CDR3 is made up of 15 amino acids.

The chain recombines TRBV19 with TRBJ2-4; TRBD1 agrees at 10 bases. The germline gives CDR1 LNHDA, CDR2 SQIVND (reference sequence). This CDR3 has 14 amino acids. J was trimmed by 5 bases and V by 5 bases; bases with no gene match: 3. CDR3 in DNA: TGTGCCAGTAGTGCCGGGACAGGGGAAAACATTCAGTACTTC. Translated, it gives CASSAGTGENIQYF.

This clone has a handful of counts. J is TRBJ1-4 and V is TRBV2; D is perhaps TRBD1 (6 bases). V shed 5 bases and J shed 3 bases, with 10 bases lying between them. The CDR3 length is 14 residues. Germline V gene lookup returns CDR1 SNHLY and CDR2 FYNNEI. The CDR3 bases are TGTGCCAGCAGTCCAGGGGCCCCTAATGAAAAACTGTTTTTT. Encoded protein: CASSPGAPNEKLFF.

The chain is built from TRBV5-4 and TRBJ2-7; TRBD2 matches 7 bases. Germline-derived CDR1 and CDR2 are SGHNT and YYREEE (reference sequence). After removal of 6 bases from V and 2 bases from J, the junction contained 17 bases not matched to a gene. The CDR3 is made up of 17 amino acids. The CDR3 loop is CASTPGGGSGDAYEQYF. In DNA form, the CDR3 reads TGTGCCAGCACCCCGGGGGGAGGTAGCGGAGACGCCTACGAGCAGTACTTC.

The J gene is TRBJ2-7, the V gene TRBV4-3; D gene unclear. This CDR3 spans 14 amino acids. Trimming stripped 4 bases from V and 1 base from J, with 11 bases between. Per the germline V gene, CDR1 is LGHNA and CDR2 is YSLEER. CDR3 protein: CASSPGFGSYEQYF. CDR3 bases: TGCGCCAGCAGCCCCGGGTTTGGGTCCTACGAGCAGTACTTC.

This clone was observed a single time. The V call is TRBV13, the J call TRBJ2-7, with 8 bases lining up with TRBD1. The germline CDR1 and CDR2 sequences are PRHDT and FYEKMQ (reference sequence). J lost 3 bases, V lost 5 bases, and 3 bases had no gene match. The CDR3 runs 13 residues. For the CDR3, the DNA is TGTGCCAGCAGCCAAACAGGGGGCTACGAGCAGTACTTC. Its protein is CASSQTGGYEQYF.

The chain couples TRBV11-3 to TRBJ2-5; 8 bases are a match to TRBD1. The germline CDR1 and CDR2 sequences are SGHNT and YENEEA. This CDR3 has 15 residues. Trimming cost V 5 bases and J 5 bases; bases outside gene matches: 10. The CDR3 DNA sequence: TGTGCCAGCAGCCAAAGGGACAGGTCCGGGGAGACCCAGTACTTC. Its translation: CASSQRDRSGETQYF.

The rearrangement uses TRBV18 and TRBJ2-6; 8 positions agree with TRBD1. J was trimmed by 0 bases and V by 4 bases; bases with no gene match: 8. The CDR3 extends over 18 amino acids. Germline CDR1 is KGHSH and CDR2 is LQKENI. CDR3: CASSLGQEGFSGANVLTF. The CDR3 DNA is TGTGCCAGCTCACTGGGACAGGAGGGCTTCTCTGGGGCCAACGTCCTGACTTTC.

The chain couples TRBV7-6 to TRBJ2-7; D ambiguous. Trimming removed 1 base at V and 6 bases at J, with 10 bases between. CDR3 length: 13 residues. In germline, CDR1 is SGHVS, CDR2 FNYEAQ. CDR3 sequence: CASSLDYGAEQYF. The DNA for the CDR3 is TGTGCCAGCAGCTTAGATTACGGAGCCGAGCAGTACTTC. The full variable domain, its missing parts supplied by reference TRBV7-6 and TRBJ2-7, is GAGVSQSPRYKVTKRGQDVALRCDPISGHVSLYWYRQALGQGPEFLTYFNYEAQQDKSGLPNDRFSAERPEGSISTLTIQRTEQRDSAMYRCASSLDYGAEQYFGPGTRLTVT.

The CDR3: CASGDRYGYTF. The DNA of the CDR3 is TGTGCCAGCGGAGATAGGTATGGCTACACCTTC. V gene TRBV2 combines with J gene TRBJ1-2; D is ambiguous. With 8 bases removed from V and 5 bases from J, the gap between germline ends came to 9 bases. Germline loops: CDR1 SNHLY, CDR2 FYNNEI. The length of the CDR3 is 11 residues.

In its sample, this clone was seen once. The chain joins TRBV18 to TRBJ2-1; 10 positions match TRBD1. V lost 3 bases and J lost 15; bases outside the gene matches: 5. Germline values: CDR1 KGHSH, CDR2 LQKENI. The CDR3 spans 12 residues. In DNA, the CDR3 is TGTGCCAGCTCACCTGCTGACAGGGGGCGGTTCTTC. Translated: CASSPADRGRFF.

This chain connects TRBV7-2 to TRBJ1-1, with no clear D. V lost 5 bases and J lost 0, with 13 bases in between. The CDR3 is made up of 15 amino acids. Germline V lookup: CDR1 SGHTA, CDR2 FQGNSA. The DNA for the CDR3 is TGTGCCAGCAGCACCCCGACTGGCATGAACACTGAAGCTTTCTTT. Residues: CASSTPTGMNTEAFF.

Concerning this clone: Other DNA sequences in this sample translate to the same CDR3. The rearrangement joins TRBV2 to TRBJ1-2; D is possibly TRBD1 (5 bases). V was shortened by 1 base and J by 2 bases, with 5 bases between the two germline ends. This CDR3 spans 13 amino acids. In germline, CDR1 is SNHLY, CDR2 FYNNEI. CDR3 amino acids: CASSEDRNYGYTF. CDR3 in DNA: TGTGCCAGCAGTGAAGACAGGAACTATGGCTACACCTTC.

The chain has TRBV9 and TRBJ1-5; 7 nucleotides match TRBD1. The CDR3 is made up of 15 amino acids. Germline assignment: CDR1 SGDLS and CDR2 YYNGEE. With V trimmed by 3 bases and J by 4 bases, 7 bases remained unmatched. The CDR3 DNA reads as TGTGCCAGCAGCGCCGAACCGGGACAGAATCAGCCCCAGCATTTT. Translated: CASSAEPGQNQPQHF.

This clone was counted only a few times. The chain combines TRBV4-2 with TRBJ2-5, with 13 bases aligning to TRBD2. Germline V lookup: CDR1 LGHNA, CDR2 YNFKEQ. Trimming removed 0 bases from V and 2 bases from J; junction bases left unmatched: 12. This CDR3 has 20 amino acids. CDR3 in DNA: TGTGCCAGCAGCCAAGACCCCCCGGAGACTAGCGGGGGGTCTCAAGAGACCCAGTACTTC. It specifies CASSQDPPETSGGSQETQYF.

The chain uses TRBV5-1 and TRBJ2-7; 8 bases are a match to TRBD1. The length of the CDR3 is 15 residues. CDR1 is SGHRS and CDR2 is YFSETQ in the germline V gene. The V and J ends lost 4 bases and 3 bases, in that order; junction bases with no gene match: 9. This CDR3 is CASSSGQGRSYEQYF. As DNA, the CDR3 is TGCGCCAGCAGCAGTGGACAGGGTCGGAGCTACGAGCAGTACTTC.

The chain employs TRBV19 and TRBJ2-5; TRBD2 is a possible D gene (5 bases). The CDR3 has 15 amino acids. V lost 4 bases, J lost 2 bases, and 14 bases lay in between. Germline V gene sequence: CDR1 LNHDA, CDR2 SQIVND (reference sequence). The CDR3 DNA reads as TGTGCCAGTAGTAATCGGGGTCCGGCACAAGAGACCCAGTACTTC. Translating gives CASSNRGPAQETQYF.

The V call is TRBV29-1, the J call TRBJ2-1; possibly TRBD1 for D (5 bases). The length of the CDR3 is 14 residues. Germline V gene lookup returns CDR1 SQVTM and CDR2 ANQGSEA. Trimming took off 8 bases at V and 7 bases at J, with 21 bases between the two ends. This chain's CDR3 is CSILTAQARNEQFF. CDR3 coding DNA: TGCAGCATTCTGACAGCACAAGCTCGGAATGAGCAGTTCTTC.

V gene TRBV27 combines with J gene TRBJ2-1; 8 bases line up with TRBD2. Germline loops: CDR1 MNHEY, CDR2 SMNVEV (reference sequence). Trimming removed 0 bases from V and 4 bases from J; junction bases left unmatched: 8. The CDR3 contains 17 residues. CDR3 nucleotide sequence: TGTGCCAGCAGTTTATCAAGCGGGGGCCTTCGTTACAATGAGCAGTTCTTC. Translated, it gives CASSLSSGGLRYNEQFF.

The rearrangement uses TRBV10-3 and TRBJ2-5, with a possible D match to TRBD2 (5 bases). This CDR3 has 15 amino acids. The V end was cut by 2 bases, the J end by 2 bases, with 12 bases between. In germline, CDR1 is ENHRY, CDR2 SYGVKD. Here the CDR3 reads CAISERSGMQETQYF. DNA for the CDR3: TGTGCCATCAGTGAGCGGAGCGGTATGCAAGAGACCCAGTACTTC.

The chain has TRBV13 and TRBJ2-3; 10 nucleotides match TRBD2. This CDR3 has 12 amino acids. Unmatched junction bases numbered 4, after V lost 3 bases and J lost 13 bases. The germline V gene encodes CDR1 PRHDT and CDR2 FYEKMQ (reference sequence). Here the CDR3 DNA reads TGTGCCAGCAGCTTTCCCAGCGGGGGGGAGTATTTT. It specifies CASSFPSGGEYF.

This rearrangement joins TRBV9 to TRBJ2-5, with 7 bases matching TRBD2. Trimming removed 0 bases from V and 1 base from J; junction bases left unmatched: 6. Germline V gene lookup returns CDR1 SGDLS and CDR2 YYNGEE. This CDR3 contains 16 residues. CDR3 nucleotide sequence: TGTGCCAGCAGCGTAGCGTCTAGCGGCCCCCAAGAGACCCAGTACTTC. Translating it yields CASSVASSGPQETQYF.